Listed below are T cell receptor beta chains from one sample, sequenced in a study of OX40 agonist ivuxolimab in advanced cancers. Sequenced by immunoSEQ multiplex PCR; TCRdb stores in-frame clones only, minus some. The profile shows about 40,000 clones, around nine tenths of them singletons. Source: CD4+ or CD8+ T cells sorted from blood, taken in a trial of the OX40 agonist ivuxolimab. The receptors come from an adult with an advanced solid tumor such as melanoma, head and neck, liver or kidney cancer. The CDR3 runs from the conserved cysteine through the conserved F or W. The D gene is left open where the match is weak. The listing skips clone size in some rows; elsewhere it reads once, few, many or a size class.

v_call	clone_size	j_call	d_call	cdr3_aa	cdr3_nt
TRBV28	once	TRBJ1-1	.	CASRGRSEAFF	TGTGCCAGCAGGGGGAGGAGTGAAGCTTTCTTT
TRBV20-1	.	TRBJ1-2	.	CSARTYDGYTF	TGCAGTGCCCGAACTTACGATGGCTACACCTTC
TRBV2	.	TRBJ1-5	.	CASSEIVANQPQHF	TGTGCCAGCAGTGAAATAGTTGCCAATCAGCCCCAGCATTTT
TRBV9	.	TRBJ2-3	TRBD2	CASRPLGGGSTDTQYF	TGTGCCAGCAGACCCCTGGGGGGAGGGTCCACAGATACGCAGTATTTT
TRBV18	.	TRBJ1-1	.	CASSLLGRQTNTEAFF	TGTGCCAGCTCACTACTTGGGAGGCAGACGAACACTGAAGCTTTCTTT
TRBV27	.	TRBJ1-2	.	CASSLGGEGYTF	TGTGCCAGCAGTTTAGGGGGTGAGGGCTACACCTTC
TRBV19	.	TRBJ1-2	.	CASSPVSRRGYTF	TGTGCCAGTAGCCCCGTCTCCCGACGAGGCTACACCTTC
TRBV27	.	TRBJ2-6	TRBD1	CASSYYRGANVLTF	TGTGCCAGCAGTTACTACAGGGGTGCCAACGTCCTGACTTTC
TRBV5-1	.	TRBJ2-7	.	CASSAGWEGTYEQYF	TGCGCCAGCAGCGCCGGGTGGGAAGGAACCTACGAGCAGTACTTC
TRBV27	few	TRBJ1-5	.	CASSSRAGNQPQHF	TGTGCCAGCAGTTCGCGAGCTGGAAATCAGCCCCAGCATTTT
TRBV6-5	.	TRBJ2-3	TRBD1	CASSRDRVTDTQYF	TGTGCCAGCAGTAGGGACAGGGTAACAGATACGCAGTATTTT